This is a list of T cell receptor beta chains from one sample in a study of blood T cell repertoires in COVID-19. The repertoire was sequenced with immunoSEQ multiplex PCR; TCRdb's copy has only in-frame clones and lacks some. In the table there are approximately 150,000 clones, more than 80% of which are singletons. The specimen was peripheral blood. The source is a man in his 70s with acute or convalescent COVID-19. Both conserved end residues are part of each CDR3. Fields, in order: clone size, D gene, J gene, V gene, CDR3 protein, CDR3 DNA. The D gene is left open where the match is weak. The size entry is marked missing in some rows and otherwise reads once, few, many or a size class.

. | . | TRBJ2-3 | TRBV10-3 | CAISEVVTSTDTQYF | TGTGCCATCAGTGAGGTAGTTACTAGCACAGATACGCAGTATTTT
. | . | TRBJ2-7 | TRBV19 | CASARTGAYEQYF | TGTGCCAGTGCCCGGACGGGGGCCTACGAGCAGTACTTC
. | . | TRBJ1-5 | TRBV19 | CASSTLEFYSNQPQHF | TGTGCCAGTAGTACTCTGGAGTTCTATAGCAATCAGCCCCAGCATTTT
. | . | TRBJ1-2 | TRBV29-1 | CSAPIGGTYTF | TGCAGCGCCCCCATCGGAGGAACCTACACCTTC
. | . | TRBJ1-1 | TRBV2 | CASSVVQTNTEAFF | TGTGCCAGCAGTGTTGTACAGACGAACACTGAAGCTTTCTTT
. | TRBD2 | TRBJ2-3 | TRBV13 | CASSLGGTSGIGTDTQYF | TGTGCCAGCAGCTTAGGAGGGACTAGCGGGATTGGAACAGATACGCAGTATTTT
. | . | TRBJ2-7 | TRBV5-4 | CASSLGEGGYEQYF | TGTGCCAGCAGCCTGGGGGAGGGGGGCTACGAGCAGTACTTC
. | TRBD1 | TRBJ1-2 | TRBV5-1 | CASSLAGDSLNYGYTF | TGCGCCAGCAGCTTGGCCGGGGACAGCCTTAACTATGGCTACACCTTC
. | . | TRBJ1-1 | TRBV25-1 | CASTATSLTEAFF | TGTGCCAGCACTGCCACCTCCCTAACTGAAGCTTTCTTT
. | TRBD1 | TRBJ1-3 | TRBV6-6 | CASSEGQGNTIYF | TGTGCCAGCAGTGAGGGACAGGGAAACACCATATATTTT
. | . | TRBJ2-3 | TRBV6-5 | CASGSRLAADTQYF | TGTGCCAGTGGAAGCAGGCTAGCTGCAGATACGCAGTATTTT
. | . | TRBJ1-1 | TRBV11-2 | CASSTYRNTEAFF | TGTGCCAGCAGCACCTACAGGAACACTGAAGCTTTCTTT
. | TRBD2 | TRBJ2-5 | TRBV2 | CASSGNQRGYQETQYF | TGTGCCAGCAGTGGTAATCAGCGGGGATACCAAGAGACCCAGTACTTC
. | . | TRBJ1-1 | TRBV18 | CASSPDVMDRNTEAFF | TGTGCCAGCTCACCAGACGTTATGGACAGGAACACTGAAGCTTTCTTT
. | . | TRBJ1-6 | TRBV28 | CASSLQYNSPLHF | TGTGCCAGCAGTTTACAGTATAATTCACCCCTCCACTTT
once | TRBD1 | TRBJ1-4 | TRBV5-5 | CASSLFGTGEEKLFF | TGTGCCAGCAGCTTATTTGGGACAGGGGAGGAAAAACTGTTTTTT
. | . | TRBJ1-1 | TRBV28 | CASSLAGAEAFF | TGTGCCAGCAGTTTAGCGGGGGCTGAAGCTTTCTTT
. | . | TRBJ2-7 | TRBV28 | CASSPQDSKLYEQYF | TGTGCCAGCAGCCCCCAGGACTCCAAGCTCTACGAGCAGTACTTC
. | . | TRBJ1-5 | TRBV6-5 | CASWTVEENQPQHF | TGTGCCAGCTGGACAGTGGAGGAGAATCAGCCCCAGCATTTT
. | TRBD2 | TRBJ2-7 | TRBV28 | CASSPTSGAHKQYF | TGTGCCAGCAGTCCGACTAGCGGAGCCCACAAGCAGTACTTC
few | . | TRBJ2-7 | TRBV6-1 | CASSDRWAVDEQYF | TGTGCCAGCAGTGATCGCTGGGCAGTCGACGAGCAGTACTTC
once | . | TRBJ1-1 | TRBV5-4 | CASSLGGQGPTEAFF | TGTGCCAGCAGCTTGGGTGGGCAGGGTCCCACTGAAGCTTTCTTT
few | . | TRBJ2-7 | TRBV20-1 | CSSGAYEQYF | TGCAGTTCGGGGGCCTACGAGCAGTACTTC
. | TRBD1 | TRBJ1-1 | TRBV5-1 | CASKDRGGMNTEAFF | TGCGCCAGCAAGGACAGGGGAGGCATGAACACTGAAGCTTTCTTT
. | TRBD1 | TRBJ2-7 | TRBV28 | CASGRGGTGGYEQYF | TGTGCCAGCGGTCGAGGAGGGACAGGGGGTTACGAGCAGTACTTC
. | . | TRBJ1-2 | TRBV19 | CASSPTGDYGYTF | TGTGCCAGTAGCCCGACAGGAGACTATGGCTACACCTTC
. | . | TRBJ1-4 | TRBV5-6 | CASSQRTGMVEKLFF | TGTGCCAGCAGCCAAAGAACAGGGATGGTTGAAAAACTGTTTTTT
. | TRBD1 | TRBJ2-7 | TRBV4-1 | CASSQDRDSSYEQYF | TGCGCCAGCAGCCAAGACCGGGACAGCTCCTACGAGCAGTACTTC
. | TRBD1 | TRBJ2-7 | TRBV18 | CASSPGDSYEQYF | TGTGCCAGCTCACCTGGGGACAGCTACGAGCAGTACTTC
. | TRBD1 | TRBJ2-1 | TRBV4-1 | CASSQERSTGSYNEQFF | TGCGCCAGCAGCCAAGAGCGATCGACAGGGTCTTATAATGAGCAGTTCTTC
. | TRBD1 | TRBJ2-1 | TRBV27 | CASSSDRDRAPVF | TGTGCCAGCAGTTCAGACCGGGACAGGGCCCCCGTCTTC
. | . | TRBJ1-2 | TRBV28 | CASSFRGGNYGYTF | TGTGCCAGCAGTTTTCGGGGGGGGAACTATGGCTACACCTTC
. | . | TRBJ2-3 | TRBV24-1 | CATSEAPGQEKTDTQYF | TGTGCCACCAGTGAGGCACCGGGACAAGAAAAAACAGATACGCAGTATTTT
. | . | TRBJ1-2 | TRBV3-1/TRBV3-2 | CASSRTASYNYGYTF | TGTGCCAGCAGCCGAACCGCAAGCTATAACTATGGCTACACCTTC
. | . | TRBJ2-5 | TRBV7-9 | CASSLRTAAETQYF | TGTGCCAGCAGCCTAAGGACTGCCGCAGAGACCCAGTACTTC
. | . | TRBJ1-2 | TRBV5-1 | CASSWTLSTVGGYTF | TGCGCCAGCAGCTGGACACTTTCCACGGTGGGTGGCTACACCTTC
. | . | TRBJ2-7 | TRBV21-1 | CASSVPGPLSYEQYF | TGTGCCAGCAGCGTCCCAGGTCCACTCTCCTACGAGCAGTACTTC
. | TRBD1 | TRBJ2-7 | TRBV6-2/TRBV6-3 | CASSYSDRLTYEQYF | TGTGCCAGCAGTTACTCGGACAGGCTTACCTACGAGCAGTACTTC
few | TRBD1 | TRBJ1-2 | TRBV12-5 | CASGQGSDGYTF | TGTGCTAGCGGACAGGGTAGCGATGGCTACACCTTC
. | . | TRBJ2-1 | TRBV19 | CASTATPTSSYNEQFF | TGTGCCAGTACCGCGACTCCAACTAGCTCCTACAATGAGCAGTTCTTC
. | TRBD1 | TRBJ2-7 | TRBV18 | CASSRGTGQDRSYEQYF | TGTGCCAGCTCACGGGGAACCGGACAGGACCGCTCCTACGAGCAGTACTTC
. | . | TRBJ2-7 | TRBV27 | CASSSSGHPYEQYF | TGTGCCAGCAGTTCCTCGGGACACCCCTACGAGCAGTACTTC
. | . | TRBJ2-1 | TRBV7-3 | CASSTTVGERGTHGHNEQFF | TGTGCCAGCAGCACTACAGTGGGGGAACGCGGGACCCACGGCCACAATGAGCAGTTCTTC
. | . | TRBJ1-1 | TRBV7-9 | CASSFTGNTEAFF | TGTGCCAGCAGCTTTACAGGGAATACTGAAGCTTTCTTT
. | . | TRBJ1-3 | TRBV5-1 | CASREMMSSGNTIYF | TGCGCCAGCAGAGAAATGATGAGCTCTGGAAACACCATATATTTT
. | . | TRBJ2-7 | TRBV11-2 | CASSTSTEGHPYEQYF | .
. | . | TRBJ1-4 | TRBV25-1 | CASGGIANEKLFF | TGTGCCAGCGGGGGCATCGCTAATGAAAAACTGTTTTTT
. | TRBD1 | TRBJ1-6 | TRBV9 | CASSVRQGNSPLHF | TGTGCCAGCAGCGTCCGACAGGGCAATTCACCCCTCCACTTT
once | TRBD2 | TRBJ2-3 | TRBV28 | CASSYRLAGAFTDTQYF | TGTGCCAGCAGTTACCGCTTAGCGGGGGCCTTCACAGATACGCAGTATTTT
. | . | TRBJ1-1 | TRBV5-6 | CASSFLGAISDEAFF | TGTGCCAGCAGCTTCTTGGGGGCGATCTCGGATGAAGCTTTCTTT
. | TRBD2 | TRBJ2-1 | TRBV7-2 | CASRKSGGALNEQFF | TGTGCCAGCAGGAAGAGCGGGGGGGCCCTAAATGAGCAGTTCTTC